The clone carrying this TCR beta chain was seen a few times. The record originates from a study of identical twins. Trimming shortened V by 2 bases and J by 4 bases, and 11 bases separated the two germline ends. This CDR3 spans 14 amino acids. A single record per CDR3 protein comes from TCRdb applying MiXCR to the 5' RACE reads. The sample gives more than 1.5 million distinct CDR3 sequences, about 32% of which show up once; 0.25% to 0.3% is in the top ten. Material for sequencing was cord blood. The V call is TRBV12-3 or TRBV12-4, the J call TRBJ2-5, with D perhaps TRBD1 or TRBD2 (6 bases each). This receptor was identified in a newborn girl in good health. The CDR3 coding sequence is TGTGCCAGCAGTTTAATGGGGGGCGGAGAGACCCAGTACTTC. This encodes CASSLMGGGETQYF.